A selection of T cell receptor beta chains follows, all from one sample in a study of blood T cell repertoires in COVID-19. Generated by immunoSEQ multiplex PCR, the TCRdb table keeps only in-frame clones and is missing some. Altogether some 200,000 clones are present, around 89% being singletons, with the ten largest covering roughly 5.5%. The sequencing sample was made of peripheral blood. The source is a man aged 35-49 years with active or convalescent COVID-19. Each CDR3 is given with its conserved first and last residue. A D gene is named only where the DNA matches it firmly. Some rows mark clone size as missing; the rest say once, few, many or name a class of expanded clone.

V	D	J	size	CDR3	DNA
TRBV2	TRBD2	TRBJ2-1	.	CASRLAGYEQFF	TGTGCCAGCAGATTAGCGGGCTATGAGCAGTTCTTC
TRBV27	TRBD1	TRBJ2-1	once	CASSLGQGTNEQFF	TGTGCCAGCAGTTTGGGACAGGGCACCAATGAGCAGTTCTTC
TRBV13	.	TRBJ1-1	.	CASSSTTKMNTEAFF	TGTGCCAGCAGCTCCACAACGAAGATGAACACTGAAGCTTTCTTT
TRBV7-9	TRBD1	TRBJ2-3	.	CASSLAQDRNTDTQYF	TGTGCCAGCAGCTTAGCGCAGGACAGGAACACAGATACGCAGTATTTT
TRBV19	.	TRBJ1-1	.	CASTYREGTEAFF	TGTGCCAGTACCTACAGGGAAGGGACTGAAGCTTTCTTT
TRBV11-3	.	TRBJ1-3	.	CASSQTGGNTIYF	TGTGCCAGCAGTCAGACAGGAGGAAACACCATATATTTT
TRBV25-1	.	TRBJ2-7	.	CASSYGLGEQYF	TGTGCCAGCAGTTATGGACTGGGCGAGCAGTACTTC
TRBV27	TRBD2	TRBJ2-2	.	CASSLRWTSGSEELFF	TGTGCCAGCAGTTTAAGGTGGACTAGCGGGAGTGAGGAGCTGTTTTTT
TRBV9	TRBD1	TRBJ1-2	.	CASSAGTGSFGGYTF	TGTGCCAGCAGCGCCGGGACAGGGTCATTTGGAGGCTACACCTTC
TRBV6-5	.	TRBJ1-5	.	CASSLDGQINQPQHF	TGTGCCAGCAGTCTAGACGGTCAGATCAATCAGCCCCAGCATTTT
TRBV5-5	TRBD1	TRBJ1-2	.	CASTPTDRVYGYTF	TGTGCCAGCACCCCGACGGACAGGGTCTATGGCTACACCTTC
TRBV10-3	.	TRBJ2-1	.	CAISAQRSYYNEQFF	TGTGCCATCAGTGCTCAGCGGAGCTACTACAATGAGCAGTTCTTC
TRBV2	.	TRBJ2-1	.	CASSSGRERNEQFF	TGTGCCAGCAGCTCCGGCAGGGAAAGAAATGAGCAGTTCTTC
TRBV5-1	.	TRBJ2-7	once	CASTRGGTDSYEQYF	TGCGCCAGCACCCGGGGGGGGACAGATTCCTACGAGCAGTACTTC
TRBV3-1/TRBV3-2	.	TRBJ2-6	.	CASSQGFRGVTGANVLTF	TGTGCCAGCAGCCAAGGCTTCAGGGGAGTGACTGGGGCCAACGTCCTGACTTTC
TRBV12-3/TRBV12-4	.	TRBJ2-7	.	CASSLSPGNEQYF	TGTGCCAGCAGTTTGAGTCCGGGTAACGAGCAGTACTTC
TRBV7-3	TRBD1	TRBJ1-6	.	CASTTSGTGGSPLHF	TGTGCCAGCACAACTTCCGGGACAGGGGGTTCACCCCTCCACTTT
TRBV27	.	TRBJ1-1	.	CASSLSAGANTEAFF	TGTGCCAGCAGTTTATCGGCGGGAGCGAACACTGAAGCTTTCTTT
TRBV27	.	TRBJ1-4	.	CASSPTATNEKLFF	TGTGCCAGCAGTCCTACAGCAACTAATGAAAAACTGTTTTTT
TRBV28	TRBD1	TRBJ1-1	.	CASESTGTEAFF	TGTGCCAGCGAGTCGACAGGGACTGAAGCTTTCTTT
TRBV6-8	.	TRBJ2-3	.	CASSRGTDKSWHTQYF	TGTGCCAGCAGCCGGGGGACAGACAAATCATGGCATACGCAGTATTTT
TRBV3-1/TRBV3-2	TRBD1	TRBJ2-3	.	CASSQRTGTGRVDTQYF	TGTGCCAGCAGCCAGAGAACCGGGACAGGGAGAGTAGATACGCAGTATTTT
TRBV25-1	TRBD2	TRBJ2-3	few	CASSVRGADTQYF	TGTGCCAGCAGTGTCCGGGGGGCAGATACGCAGTATTTT
TRBV27	.	TRBJ2-2	.	CAVWRTNTGELFF	TGTGCCGTGTGGAGAACGAACACCGGGGAGCTGTTTTTT
TRBV7-9	TRBD1	TRBJ2-2	.	CASSPWTGGITGELFF	TGTGCCAGCAGCCCCTGGACAGGGGGCATAACCGGGGAGCTGTTTTTT
TRBV12-5	.	TRBJ1-1	.	CASGRRGSSEAFF	TGTGCTAGTGGTCGCAGGGGTAGTTCTGAAGCTTTCTTT
TRBV2	TRBD1	TRBJ1-6	.	CASSEEDPGQGYSPLHF	TGTGCCAGCAGTGAAGAGGACCCGGGACAGGGCTATTCACCCCTCCACTTT
TRBV10-3	TRBD2	TRBJ2-7	.	CASRGSGAYEQYF	TGTGCCTCCAGGGGTAGCGGGGCCTACGAGCAGTACTTC
TRBV7-8	.	TRBJ1-3	.	CASSPYSSGNTIYF	TGTGCCAGCAGCCCGTATAGCTCTGGAAACACCATATATTTT
TRBV25-1	TRBD2	TRBJ2-5	.	CASSESQGGKTQYF	TGTGCCAGCAGTGAAAGCCAGGGAGGGAAGACCCAGTACTTC
TRBV27	.	TRBJ1-4	.	CASSSPPPSGVTNEKLFF	TGTGCCAGCAGTTCCCCGCCTCCTTCGGGGGTGACTAATGAAAAACTGTTTTTT
TRBV5-1	.	TRBJ1-4	.	CASSLVGSTNEKLFF	TGCGCCAGCAGCTTGGTCGGTAGCACTAATGAAAAACTGTTTTTT
TRBV18	.	TRBJ2-3	.	CASSPQTGVNTQYF	TGTGCCAGCTCACCACAGACGGGGGTTAATACGCAGTATTTT
TRBV3-1/TRBV3-2	TRBD1	TRBJ1-4	.	CASSLRSGTGGEKLFF	TGTGCCAGCAGTCTCCGGAGCGGGACAGGGGGTGAAAAACTGTTTTTT
TRBV6-6	.	TRBJ1-2	.	CASSYSSTYDYGYTF	TGTGCCAGCAGTTACTCGAGTACCTACGACTATGGCTACACCTTC
TRBV19	TRBD2	TRBJ2-3	.	CASSRTSGSGTDTQYF	TGTGCCAGTAGTAGGACTAGCGGGAGTGGGACAGATACGCAGTATTTT
TRBV7-8	TRBD1	TRBJ1-2	.	CASSWAGTGGLANYGYIF	TGTGCCAGCAGCTGGGCCGGGACAGGGGGCCTAGCTAACTATGGCTACATCTTC
TRBV9	TRBD1	TRBJ1-1	.	CASSVGTGGQGVTEAFF	TGTGCCAGCAGCGTAGGGACAGGGGGCCAGGGGGTCACTGAAGCTTTCTTT
TRBV2	TRBD1	TRBJ1-6	.	CASKGGTGDSPLHF	TGTGCCAGCAAGGGGGGGACAGGCGATTCACCCCTCCACTTT
TRBV5-6	TRBD2	TRBJ2-3	once	CASSLVTSGGTDTQYF	TGTGCCAGCAGCTTGGTAACTAGCGGGGGGACAGATACGCAGTATTTT
TRBV11-3	.	TRBJ1-4	.	CASSLDSSTNEKLFF	TGTGCCAGCAGCCTCGACAGCTCAACTAATGAAAAACTGTTTTTT
TRBV9	TRBD2	TRBJ2-2	.	CASSVETSGSAGELFF	TGTGCCAGCAGCGTAGAGACTAGCGGGAGCGCCGGGGAGCTGTTTTTT
TRBV27	TRBD2	TRBJ2-2	.	CASTRGSLAGGPGELFF	TGTGCCAGCACCAGGGGATCGCTAGCGGGAGGGCCCGGGGAGCTGTTTTTT
TRBV19	TRBD1	TRBJ1-5	.	CASSGTGQGLSQPQHF	TGTGCCAGTAGTGGGACGGGACAGGGTCTAAGCCAGCCCCAGCATTTT
TRBV19	.	TRBJ1-4	.	CASRFQGLNEKLFF	TGTGCCAGTAGGTTTCAGGGATTAAATGAAAAACTGTTTTTT
TRBV6-5	.	TRBJ1-1	.	CASSIPGQGNTEAFF	TGTGCCAGCAGTATACCGGGACAAGGGAACACTGAAGCTTTCTTT
TRBV6-5	TRBD1	TRBJ1-5	.	CASSSSPGGARQPQHF	TGTGCCAGCAGTTCCTCCCCAGGGGGCGCACGGCAGCCCCAGCATTTT
TRBV7-2	TRBD2	TRBJ2-7	once	CASSPLGSGRYEQYF	TGTGCCAGCAGCCCACTGGGTAGCGGGAGGTACGAGCAGTACTTC
TRBV28	TRBD1	TRBJ1-1	once	CASSPATGGVTEAFF	TGTGCCAGCAGTCCGGCGACAGGGGGCGTCACTGAAGCTTTCTTT
TRBV28	TRBD1	TRBJ1-2	.	CASSLSGTGTNYGYTF	TGTGCCAGCAGTTTATCTGGGACAGGGACTAACTATGGCTACACCTTC
TRBV27	.	TRBJ1-6	.	CASSSVFDSPLHF	TGTGCCAGCAGTTCCGTCTTTGATTCACCCCTCCACTTT
TRBV5-4	.	TRBJ2-2	.	CASSRAGQYNTGELFF	TGTGCCAGCAGCCGGGCGGGACAGTATAACACCGGGGAGCTGTTTTTT
TRBV12-3/TRBV12-4	.	TRBJ1-1	.	CASSRTTEEAFF	TGTGCCAGCAGTCGGACGACAGAAGAAGCTTTCTTT
TRBV28	TRBD1	TRBJ1-5	.	CASSLRTGTDNQPQHF	TGTGCCAGCAGTTTAAGGACCGGGACAGATAATCAGCCCCAGCATTTT
TRBV5-1	.	TRBJ1-1	.	CASSLDTPRNTEAFF	TGCGCCAGCAGCTTGGACACCCCTAGGAACACTGAAGCTTTCTTT
TRBV27	.	TRBJ2-4	once	CASSPSLQGPKNIQYF	TGTGCCAGCAGTCCCTCTCTACAGGGTCCCAAAAACATTCAGTACTTC
TRBV6-5	.	TRBJ1-2	.	CASSQKSIGVYGYTF	TGTGCCAGCAGCCAAAAAAGTATAGGGGTCTATGGCTACACCTTC
TRBV5-1	.	TRBJ2-1	.	CASSLAINEQFF	TGCGCCAGCAGCTTGGCTATAAATGAGCAGTTCTTC
TRBV7-9	TRBD2	TRBJ2-5	.	CASSLGLAEQETQYF	TGTGCCAGCAGCTTAGGACTAGCGGAGCAAGAGACCCAGTACTTC